Listed here are 28 T cell receptor beta chains from one sample, sequenced in a study of radiation and T cells in renal cell carcinoma. Sequencing used immunoSEQ multiplex PCR; TCRdb keeps in-frame clones, though not all of them. The sample lists more than 15,000 clones, around three fifths occurring once. Sample treatment: treatment-naive control, cytoreductive nephrectomy. The material was tumor tissue, obtained from a patient whose treatment was nephrectomy without radiotherapy. The receptor source for this set is a man over 45 with renal cell carcinoma.

This chain connects TRBV28 to TRBJ2-3; D unresolved. Trimming took 5 bases from V and 4 from J, leaving 16 bases between them. The length of the CDR3 is 15 residues. Germline CDR1 reads MDHEN; CDR2 reads SYDVKM. The CDR3 here is CASSPPGLPPDTQYF. DNA for the CDR3: TGTGCCAGCAGTCCCCCGGGTCTACCTCCAGATACGCAGTATTTT.

This rearrangement joins TRBV7-2 to TRBJ2-5; tentative D call: TRBD1 (5 bases). The ends were cut back, 1 base at V and 3 bases at J, with 6 bases in the middle. CDR3 length equals 13 residues. Germline V gives CDR1 SGHTA, CDR2 FQGNSA. For the CDR3, the DNA is TGTGCCAGCAGCTTAGTCAGGGAAGAGACCCAGTACTTC. Its translation is CASSLVREETQYF.

V gene TRBV7-9 combines with J gene TRBJ2-7; D is possibly TRBD1 (7 bases). Trimming cost V 1 base and J 0 bases, with 19 bases left between them. The CDR3 covers 18 residues. CDR1 is SEHNR and CDR2 is FQNEAQ in the germline V gene (reference sequence). Written as DNA, the CDR3 is TGTGCCAGCAGCTTAGTGGGGGGACAGCGATTGGACTCCTACGAGCAGTACTTC. Amino acids: CASSLVGGQRLDSYEQYF. Combining the CDR3 with reference TRBV7-9 and TRBJ2-7 gives the whole variable domain DTGVSQNPRHKITKRGQNVTFRCDPISEHNRLYWYRQTLGQGPEFLTYFQNEAQLEKSRLLSDRFSAERPKGSFSTLEIQRTEQGDSAMYLCASSLVGGQRLDSYEQYFGPGTRLTVT.

In its sample, this clone was seen a few times. CDR3 in DNA: TGTGCCAGCAGTGCCCCAAGTGAGGGTAATGAAAAACTGTTTTTT. Translating it yields CASSAPSEGNEKLFF. The J gene is TRBJ1-4, the V gene TRBV28; no clear D. The CDR3 extends over 15 amino acids. Trimming stripped 5 bases from V and 4 bases from J, with 14 bases between. Germline-derived CDR1 and CDR2 are MDHEN and SYDVKM.

The V call is TRBV7-2, the J call TRBJ2-3, with 8 bases fitting TRBD2. V lost 0 bases to trimming and J lost 4 bases; unmatched junction nucleotides: 0. CDR1 is SGHTA, CDR2 FQGNSA, per germline. The length of the CDR3 is 14 residues. The DNA of the CDR3 is TGTGCCAGCAGCTTAGCAGCGGGGGCAGATACGCAGTATTTT. Translating it yields CASSLAAGADTQYF. Filled out from reference TRBV7-2 and TRBJ2-3, the complete variable domain reads GAGVSQSPSNKVTEKGKDVELRCDPISGHTALYWYRQSLGQGLEFLIYFQGNSAPDKSGLPSDRFSAERTGGSVSTLTIQRTQQEDSAVYLCASSLAAGADTQYFGPGTRLTVL.

V and J are TRBV11-3 and TRBJ1-1; no clear D. Per the germline V gene, CDR1 is SGHNT and CDR2 is YENEEA. CDR3 length: 14 amino acids. The V end lost 1 base, the J end lost 1 base, and 7 bases lay between the germline ends. The CDR3 is CASSLGQENTEAFF. CDR3 bases: TGTGCCAGCAGCTTAGGGCAGGAGAACACTGAAGCTTTCTTT. The whole variable domain, filled in from reference TRBV11-3 and TRBJ1-1, reads EAGVVQSPRYKIIEKKQPVAFWCNPISGHNTLYWYLQNLGQGPELLIRYENEEAVDDSQLPKDRFSAERLKGVDSTLKIQPAELGDSAVYLCASSLGQENTEAFFGQGTRLTVV.

This clone was detected a few times. As DNA, the CDR3 is TGTGCCTGGAGTGCCGGGTACACCGGGGAGCTGTTTTTT. Translation: CAWSAGYTGELFF. The gene calls are TRBV30 and TRBJ2-2; D unresolved. The CDR3 runs to 13 residues. In germline, CDR1 is GTSNPN, CDR2 SVGIG (reference sequence). With 1 base removed from V and 3 bases from J, the gap between germline ends came to 6 bases.

This clone turned up a few times. This chain links TRBV11-2 with TRBJ2-6, with D hard to call. Trimming removed 3 bases from V and 0 bases from J, with 9 bases in between. This CDR3 region has 16 residues. Germline CDR1 and CDR2: SGHAT and FQNNGV. This CDR3 reads CASSLSRSSGANVLTF. CDR3 sequence (DNA): TGTGCCAGCAGCTTGAGCCGGAGCTCTGGGGCCAACGTCCTGACTTTC.

The gene calls are TRBV27 and TRBJ2-7; D is possibly TRBD1 (5 bases). Germline lookup yields CDR1 MNHEY and CDR2 SMNVEV (reference sequence). This CDR3 region has 13 residues. V was trimmed by 3 bases and J by 4 bases, leaving 10 bases between them. The CDR3 nucleotides are TGTGCCAGCAGTTTTCGACAGCCTTACGAGCAGTACTTC. Encoded protein: CASSFRQPYEQYF.

Comment on this clone: The sample has other DNA sequences that encode this CDR3 too. The gene calls are TRBV20-1 and TRBJ1-1; D gene unclear. Germline V gene data show CDR1 as DFQATT and CDR2 as SNEGSKA (reference sequence). The length of the CDR3 is 11 residues. V was clipped by 0 bases and J by 1 base, with 0 bases between them. The CDR3 here is CSARENTEAFF. In nucleotides, the CDR3 is TGCAGTGCTAGAGAGAACACTGAAGCTTTCTTT.

The chain links TRBV9 to TRBJ1-1, with D unresolved. This CDR3 is 13 amino acids long. The germline V and J ends were trimmed by 0 bases and 8 bases, with 11 bases remaining between them. CDR1 is SGDLS and CDR2 is YYNGEE in the germline V gene. The CDR3 loop reads CASSVGLKTEAFF. Written as DNA, the CDR3 is TGTGCCAGCAGCGTAGGACTTAAGACCGAAGCTTTCTTT.

V usage is TRBV7-9 and J usage is TRBJ1-6, with 8 bases fitting TRBD1. The CDR3 is made up of 15 amino acids. CDR1 is SEHNR, CDR2 FQNEAQ, per germline (reference sequence). The V segment lost 1 base and the J segment 4 bases; nucleotides outside the gene matches: 0. The CDR3 nucleotides are TGTGCCAGCAGCTTAGGACAGGGGTATAATTCACCCCTCCACTTT. Translation gives CASSLGQGYNSPLHF.

This clone was picked up a small number of times. The gene calls are TRBV30 and TRBJ1-2, with 10 bases matching TRBD1. CDR1 and CDR2 from the germline V gene are GTSNPN and SVGIG (reference sequence). V lost 5 bases to trimming and J lost 4 bases; unmatched junction nucleotides: 7. The CDR3 loop spans 14 amino acids. CDR3: CAWDRGQGVYGYTF. CDR3 nucleotide sequence: TGTGCCTGGGACAGGGGGCAGGGTGTCTATGGCTACACCTTC.

The rearrangement uses TRBV6-5 and TRBJ2-5; D is ambiguous. This CDR3 is built from 14 residues. The V gene lost 6 bases and the J gene lost 3 bases, with 14 bases spanning the gap. From germline, CDR1 is MNHEY and CDR2 SVGAGI. The CDR3 here is CASSRVLAKETQYF. In DNA form, the CDR3 reads TGTGCCAGCAGCCGGGTCTTGGCGAAAGAGACCCAGTACTTC.

The J gene is TRBJ2-3, the V gene TRBV20-1, with D uncertain. The V end was cut by 4 bases, the J end by 6 bases, with 8 bases between. Looked up from germline, CDR1 is DFQATT and CDR2 is SNEGSKA (reference sequence). The CDR3 is 11 residues long. The CDR3 DNA sequence: TGCAGTGCTACGGTTGTGGATACGCAGTATTTT. Amino acid sequence: CSATVVDTQYF.

The chain joins TRBV11-2 to TRBJ1-1, with TRBD1 as a possible D gene (5 bases). The V gene's germline CDR1 is SGHAT and CDR2 FQNNGV. The CDR3 is 17 residues long. V gave up 5 bases and J gave up 3 bases, with 22 bases separating them. The CDR3 sequence: CASSIEDSPLGDTEAFF. For the CDR3, the DNA is TGTGCCAGCAGCATCGAAGACAGTCCTCTCGGGGACACTGAAGCTTTCTTT. Based on the CDR3 plus reference TRBV11-2 and TRBJ1-1, the full variable domain is EAGVAQSPRYKIIEKRQSVAFWCNPISGHATLYWYQQILGQGPKLLIQFQNNGVVDDSQLPKDRFSAERLKGVDSTLKIQPAKLEDSAVYLCASSIEDSPLGDTEAFFGQGTRLTVV.

The chain links TRBV27 to TRBJ1-4; D not certain. The CDR3 consists of 16 residues. V gave up 4 bases and J gave up 0 bases, with 12 bases separating them. Germline assignment: CDR1 MNHEY and CDR2 SMNVEV (reference sequence). The CDR3, as DNA: TGTGCCAGCAGTTCCTCATCACCAGCAACTAATGAAAAACTGTTTTTT. This gives the protein CASSSSSPATNEKLFF. The full variable domain, with the rest looked up from reference TRBV27 and TRBJ1-4, is EAQVTQNPRYLITVTGKKLTVTCSQNMNHEYMSWYRQDPGLGLRQIYYSMNVEVTDKGDVPEGYKVSRKEKRNFPLILESPSPNQTSLYFCASSSSSPATNEKLFFGSGTQLSVL.

This rearrangement joins TRBV7-3 to TRBJ2-1; TRBD2 aligns across 9 bases. CDR3 length: 14 amino acids. V lost 2 bases, J lost 9 bases, and 5 bases stayed unmatched. CDR1 is SGHTA and CDR2 is FQGTGA in the germline V gene. CDR3: CASSLVAGEGEQFF. In DNA, the CDR3 is TGTGCCAGCAGCTTAGTAGCGGGGGAGGGTGAGCAGTTCTTC.

This clone has only one observation. Sequence at one end of the junction differs from germline and may be a read error. This sample also contains other DNA sequences that code for the same CDR3. The chain joins TRBV30 to TRBJ2-7, with D possibly TRBD1 on 6 matching bases. Germline loops: CDR1 GTSNPN, CDR2 SVGIG (reference sequence). The CDR3 contains 14 residues. CDR3 DNA sequence: TGTGCTTGGAGCCACCGGGACACTGCCTACGAGCAGTACTTC. Amino acid sequence: CAWSHRDTAYEQYF.

The rearrangement joins TRBV5-1 to TRBJ2-7; 9 positions agree with TRBD2. The CDR3 has 14 residues. V lost 4 bases, J lost 4 bases, and 6 bases stayed unmatched. Germline lookup yields CDR1 SGHRS and CDR2 YFSETQ. The CDR3 reads CASSPTSGVYEQYF. The CDR3 DNA reads TGCGCCAGCAGCCCGACTAGCGGAGTTTACGAGCAGTACTTC. The full variable domain, with the rest looked up from reference TRBV5-1 and TRBJ2-7, is KAGVTQTPRYLIKTRGQQVTLSCSPISGHRSVSWYQQTPGQGLQFLFEYFSETQRNKGNFPGRFSGRQFSNSRSEMNVSTLELGDSALYLCASSPTSGVYEQYFGPGTRLTVT.

This chain connects TRBV29-1 to TRBJ1-2, with D unclear. V shed 6 bases and J shed 5 bases, with 22 bases lying between them. The germline gives CDR1 SQVTM, CDR2 ANQGSEA. The CDR3 spans 15 residues. The CDR3: CSVLDPWIQRYGYTF. In DNA, the CDR3 is TGCAGCGTACTGGATCCGTGGATTCAGAGATATGGCTACACCTTC.

This clone was observed at least ten times. Distinct nucleotide sequences in the sample also encode this CDR3. V usage is TRBV18 and J usage is TRBJ2-5; the D is unclear. The CDR3 contains 13 residues. Trimming pared 6 bases from V and 2 bases from J, leaving 10 bases between. Germline V gene data show CDR1 as KGHSH and CDR2 as LQKENI. The CDR3 reads CASSPALQETQYF. The DNA for the CDR3 is TGTGCCAGCTCCCCGGCCCTGCAAGAGACCCAGTACTTC.

This clone occurred a few times. V usage is TRBV15 and J usage is TRBJ1-5; D is ambiguous. The V and J ends lost 0 bases and 7 bases respectively, with 10 bases between them. This CDR3 contains 14 residues. CDR1 is LNHNV, CDR2 YYDKDF, per germline (reference sequence). The CDR3 here is CATSRDLTVQPQHF. The CDR3, as DNA: TGTGCCACCAGCAGAGATCTAACCGTACAGCCCCAGCATTTT.

The rearrangement uses TRBV5-1 and TRBJ1-3; no firm D call. The CDR3 covers 16 residues. Germline V gives CDR1 SGHRS, CDR2 YFSETQ. The V end lost 0 bases, the J end lost 0 bases, and 10 bases lay between the germline ends. CDR3 DNA sequence: TGCGCCAGCAGCTTGGGTCGGACGGACTCTGGAAACACCATATATTTT. It translates to CASSLGRTDSGNTIYF.

The chain employs TRBV9 and TRBJ1-1; a weak D match, TRBD1 (6 bases). The length of the CDR3 is 14 residues. Germline values: CDR1 SGDLS, CDR2 YYNGEE. V was clipped by 6 bases and J by 4 bases, with 16 bases between them. CDR3 amino acids: CASTLGAQPTEAFF. Written as DNA, the CDR3 is TGTGCCAGCACCCTGGGGGCTCAGCCCACTGAAGCTTTCTTT.

This clone was found a few times. The genes are TRBV30 and TRBJ2-3; 7 bases line up with TRBD2. The CDR3 totals 13 residues. Germline lookup yields CDR1 GTSNPN and CDR2 SVGIG (reference sequence). V shed 2 bases, J shed 6 bases, and the junction held 5 bases outside the gene matches. The CDR3 nucleotides are TGTGCCTGGAGTATGCGGGAGCGCGATACGCAGTATTTT. As protein: CAWSMRERDTQYF.

The gene calls are TRBV11-2 and TRBJ2-2; D uncertain. The V gene lost 5 bases and the J gene lost 2 bases, with 9 bases spanning the gap. The CDR3 sequence is 14 residues long. Per the germline V gene, CDR1 is SGHAT and CDR2 is FQNNGV. The CDR3 DNA is TGTGCCAGCAGCGCGAACCGTAACACCGGGGAGCTGTTTTTT. Amino acid sequence: CASSANRNTGELFF. The full variable domain, rest sourced from reference TRBV11-2 and TRBJ2-2, is EAGVAQSPRYKIIEKRQSVAFWCNPISGHATLYWYQQILGQGPKLLIQFQNNGVVDDSQLPKDRFSAERLKGVDSTLKIQPAKLEDSAVYLCASSANRNTGELFFGEGSRLTVL.

The chain uses TRBV28 and TRBJ2-7; D is possibly TRBD2 (7 bases). The CDR3 is 14 amino acids. The V end lost 4 bases, the J end lost 3 bases, and 13 bases lay between the germline ends. Germline CDR1 reads MDHEN; CDR2 reads SYDVKM. CDR3 region: CASSYGGPGYEQYF. CDR3 DNA sequence: TGTGCCAGCAGTTACGGGGGGCCGGGCTACGAGCAGTACTTC.